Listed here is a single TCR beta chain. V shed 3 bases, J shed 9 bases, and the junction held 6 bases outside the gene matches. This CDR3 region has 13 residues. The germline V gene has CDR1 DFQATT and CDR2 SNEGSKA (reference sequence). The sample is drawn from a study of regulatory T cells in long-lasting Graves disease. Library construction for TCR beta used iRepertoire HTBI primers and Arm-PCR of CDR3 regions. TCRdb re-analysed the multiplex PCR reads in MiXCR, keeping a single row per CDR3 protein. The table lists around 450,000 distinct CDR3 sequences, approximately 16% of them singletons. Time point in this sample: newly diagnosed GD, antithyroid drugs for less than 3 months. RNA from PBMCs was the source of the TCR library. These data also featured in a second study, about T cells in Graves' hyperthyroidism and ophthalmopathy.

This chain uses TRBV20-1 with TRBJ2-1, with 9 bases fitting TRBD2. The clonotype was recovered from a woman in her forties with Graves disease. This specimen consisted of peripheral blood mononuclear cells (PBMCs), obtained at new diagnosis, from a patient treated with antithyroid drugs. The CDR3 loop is CSASIAGVGEQFF. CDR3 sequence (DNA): TGCAGTGCTAGTATAGCGGGAGTGGGTGAGCAGTTCTTC.